This T cell receptor beta chain was documented in a study of control samples from healthy donors and cancer patients. Profiled with immunoSEQ multiplex PCR; TCRdb holds only in-frame clones, not every one. The sample lists some 120,000 clones, around 87% seen once, with over 6.5% in the top ten. The germline V gene has CDR1 LGHDT and CDR2 YNNKEL (reference sequence). The V end lost 0 bases, the J end lost 2 bases, and 9 bases lay between the germline ends. The CDR3 has 15 amino acids. Sequencing used blood. The J gene is TRBJ2-3, the V gene TRBV3-1 (or the pseudogene TRBV3-2); D unresolved. The clonotype comes from a man in his forties in good health. The CDR3 here is CASSQEVRYTDTQYF. The CDR3 DNA follows: TGTGCCAGCAGCCAAGAAGTTAGATACACAGATACGCAGTATTTT.